A single sample is the source of the 26 T cell receptor beta chains below, sequenced in a study of T cell responses to AZD1222 COVID-19 vaccine. Sequencing was performed with immunoSEQ multiplex PCR; in TCRdb, only in-frame clones are kept and a portion is missing. There are approximately 65,000 clones in the sample; over 70% occur only once, and over 12% lies in the top ten. The sample in question was peripheral blood, obtained on day 0 of AZD1222 vaccination. These TCRs come from an adult in good health.

In this sample, this clone turned up a few times. This chain links TRBV18 with TRBJ1-6, with D unclear. Germline V gene lookup returns CDR1 KGHSH and CDR2 LQKENI. The V end lost 3 bases, the J end lost 10 bases, and 10 bases lay between the germline ends. This CDR3 has 13 amino acids. CDR3 DNA: TGTGCCAGCTCACCGGGAGGCGACTCACCCCTCCACTTT. It encodes CASSPGGDSPLHF.

This clone was counted only a few times. The chain carries TRBV2 and TRBJ2-3; TRBD1 might be the D (6 bases). Germline loops: CDR1 SNHLY, CDR2 FYNNEI. With 9 bases removed from V and 3 bases from J, the gap between germline ends came to 13 bases. CDR3 length: 13 amino acids. The CDR3 spells CARARGETDTQYF. For the CDR3, the DNA is TGTGCCAGGGCCAGGGGTGAGACAGATACGCAGTATTTT.

The chain joins TRBV7-9 to TRBJ1-1; possibly TRBD1 for D (6 bases). This CDR3 spans 15 amino acids. The V gene lost 6 bases and the J gene lost 10 bases, with 24 bases spanning the gap. The germline V gene has CDR1 SEHNR and CDR2 FQNEAQ (reference sequence). The CDR3 DNA reads as TGTGCCAGCAGTCCTTATCAGGACAGACCCGCAGGAGCTTTCTTT. This gives the protein CASSPYQDRPAGAFF.

The chain combines TRBV6-1 with TRBJ2-1, with D possibly TRBD1 on 6 matching bases. Germline lookup yields CDR1 MNHNS and CDR2 SASEGT. Between the trimmed V and J ends, which lost 3 bases and 5 bases, there was a span of 14 bases. This CDR3 comprises 15 residues. In DNA, the CDR3 is TGTGCCAGCAGTGACCCGGGACAACTAAACAATGAGCAGTTCTTC. This sequence encodes CASSDPGQLNNEQFF.

The J gene is TRBJ2-3, the V gene TRBV28, with 11 positions matching TRBD2. The CDR3 contains 15 residues. Trimming at V came to 5 bases and at J to 6 bases, leaving 7 bases not matched to a gene. Germline V lookup: CDR1 MDHEN, CDR2 SYDVKM. CDR3 protein: CASSPTSGVGDTQYF. CDR3 bases: TGTGCCAGCAGTCCGACTAGCGGGGTAGGGGATACGCAGTATTTT. Full variable domain (outside the CDR3, taken from reference TRBV28 and TRBJ2-3): DVKVTQSSRYLVKRTGEKVFLECVQDMDHENMFWYRQDPGLGLRLIYFSYDVKMKEKGDIPEGYSVSREKKERFSLILESASTNQTSMYLCASSPTSGVGDTQYFGPGTRLTVL.

This clone has more than one count but fewer than ten. The chain is built from TRBV2 and TRBJ2-3; TRBD2 agrees at 13 bases. The CDR3 sequence is 14 residues long. Germline V gene lookup returns CDR1 SNHLY and CDR2 FYNNEI. The V gene end was trimmed by 9 bases and the J gene end by 2 bases; junction bases not matched to a gene: 2. The DNA of the CDR3 is TGTGCCAGGGGACTAGCGGGGACCACAGATACGCAGTATTTT. This sequence encodes CARGLAGTTDTQYF.

This clone ranks as medium-sized. This chain joins TRBV4-2 and TRBJ1-6; no clear D gene. This CDR3 comprises 15 residues. CDR1 is LGHNA, CDR2 YNFKEQ, per germline. V lost 0 bases, J lost 6 bases, and 9 bases lay in between. This chain's CDR3 is CASSQDPSGNSPLHF. CDR3 in DNA: TGTGCCAGCAGCCAAGATCCCAGCGGTAATTCACCCCTCCACTTT.

The genes are TRBV4-3 and TRBJ1-2, with a tentative D call TRBD1 (6 bases). Germline assignment: CDR1 LGHNA and CDR2 YSLEER. The CDR3 length is 15 residues. Trimming stripped 0 bases from V and 4 bases from J, with 12 bases between. The CDR3 loop is CASSQDWTAAYGYTF. The CDR3 bases are TGCGCCAGCAGCCAAGATTGGACAGCCGCCTATGGCTACACCTTC.

This clone was seen a single time. The V call is TRBV5-8, the J call TRBJ2-1; TRBD1 matches at 9 bases. Trimming at V came to 3 bases and at J to 1 base, leaving 2 bases not matched to a gene. From germline, CDR1 is SGHTS and CDR2 YDEGEE. The CDR3 has 15 residues. In DNA form, the CDR3 reads TGTGCCAGCAGCTCCGGGACAGGGTCCTACAATGAGCAGTTCTTC. Translated: CASSSGTGSYNEQFF.

The V and J genes are TRBV11-3 and TRBJ2-3, with D possibly matching TRBD2 (5 bases). V was cut by 3 bases and J by 1 base, with 8 bases left in between. This CDR3 is built from 14 residues. Germline V gene sequence: CDR1 SGHNT, CDR2 YENEEA. The CDR3 spells CASSLGVRTDTQYF. CDR3 DNA: TGTGCCAGCAGCTTGGGAGTACGCACAGATACGCAGTATTTT.

The chain joins TRBV24-1 to TRBJ1-6; D is uncertain. CDR1 and CDR2 from the germline V gene are KGHDR and SFDVKD. The CDR3 covers 13 residues. Trimming pared 4 bases from V and 6 bases from J, leaving 6 bases between. The CDR3 DNA follows: TGTGCCACCAGTGAGCTAAGTAATTCACCCCTCCACTTT. Residues: CATSELSNSPLHF.

The chain uses TRBV24-1 and TRBJ2-7, with a tentative D call TRBD1 (5 bases). Per the germline V gene, CDR1 is KGHDR and CDR2 is SFDVKD. The CDR3 contains 13 residues. V lost 10 bases and J lost 5, with 17 bases in between. The CDR3 loop reads CATQKPDSDEQYF. The CDR3 DNA reads as TGTGCCACTCAAAAACCTGACAGCGACGAGCAGTACTTC.

This clone was recorded only once. V and J are TRBV13 and TRBJ2-7, with 7 nucleotides matching TRBD1. V lost 5 bases, J lost 0 bases, and 4 bases stayed unmatched. This CDR3 is built from 14 residues. In germline, CDR1 is PRHDT, CDR2 FYEKMQ (reference sequence). The CDR3 reads CASSHGDSSYEQYF. In DNA form, the CDR3 reads TGTGCCAGCAGCCATGGGGACAGCTCCTACGAGCAGTACTTC.

The gene calls are TRBV5-4 and TRBJ1-6, with 9 positions matching TRBD1. Trimming took 4 bases from V and 17 from J; bases not matched to a gene: 10. This CDR3 is 13 amino acids long. Germline loops: CDR1 SGHNT, CDR2 YYREEE (reference sequence). CDR3 nucleotides: TGTGCCAGCAGCACCTATGGGACAGGGAACGTCCACTTT. Amino acid sequence: CASSTYGTGNVHF.

The gene calls are TRBV15 and TRBJ2-1; 9 bases agree with TRBD2. Looked up from germline, CDR1 is LNHNV and CDR2 is YYDKDF (reference sequence). With 0 bases clipped from V and 5 bases from J, the junction kept 5 bases outside the gene matches. The CDR3 is made up of 16 amino acids. CDR3 in DNA: TGTGCCACCAGCAGAGATTTGTTAGCGGGGGACAATGAGCAGTTCTTC. Amino acids: CATSRDLLAGDNEQFF.

This chain joins TRBV7-2 and TRBJ1-2, with 9 bases fitting TRBD1. The CDR3 is made up of 13 amino acids. The ends lost 5 bases at V and 8 bases at J; junction bases unmatched: 6. Germline V lookup: CDR1 SGHTA, CDR2 FQGNSA. CDR3 nucleotides: TGTGCCAGCAGCGTGGACAGGGGTGGAGGCTACACCTTC. Its protein is CASSVDRGGGYTF.

This chain links TRBV9 with TRBJ2-2; 7 bases match TRBD1. The length of the CDR3 is 13 residues. Germline assignment: CDR1 SGDLS and CDR2 YYNGEE. Trimming took 4 bases from V and 7 from J; bases not matched to a gene: 4. The CDR3 nucleotides read TGTGCCAGCAGCACGGGACAGTTCGGGGAGCTGTTTTTT. This sequence encodes CASSTGQFGELFF.

The CDR3 reads CASSFVGQMNTEAFF. The CDR3 nucleotides read TGCGCCAGCAGCTTCGTCGGACAGATGAACACTGAAGCTTTCTTT. This chain links TRBV5-1 with TRBJ1-1, with a tentative D call TRBD1 (6 bases). Germline lookup yields CDR1 SGHRS and CDR2 YFSETQ. The V and J ends lost 2 bases and 0 bases respectively, with 11 bases between them. This CDR3 contains 15 residues.

The genes are TRBV12-3 or TRBV12-4 and TRBJ1-5; maybe TRBD1 (5 bases). Trimming left V 11 bases short and J 3 bases short, with 14 bases between. This CDR3 contains 13 residues. CDR3 region: CACSREYNQPQHF. For the CDR3, the DNA is TGTGCCTGCTCCAGGGAGTACAATCAGCCCCAGCATTTT.

The chain is built from TRBV27 and TRBJ2-5, with D maybe TRBD1 (5 bases). The V and J ends lost 0 bases and 1 base respectively, with 9 bases between them. The germline V gene has CDR1 MNHEY and CDR2 SMNVEV (reference sequence). This CDR3 has 15 amino acids. CDR3 nucleotides: TGTGCCAGCAGTTTATCGGGCAGGGCCCAAGAGACCCAGTACTTC. Translation: CASSLSGRAQETQYF.

This chain connects TRBV6-2 or TRBV6-3 to TRBJ2-3; D ambiguous. V gave up 0 bases and J gave up 0 bases, with 16 bases separating them. The germline V gene encodes CDR1 MNHEY and CDR2 SVGEGT. The CDR3 spans 18 residues. For the CDR3, the DNA is TGTGCCAGCAGTTACTCGATTCTTGCGACCATTAGCACAGATACGCAGTATTTT. Translating it yields CASSYSILATISTDTQYF.

The count of this clone is one. This chain links TRBV6-1 with TRBJ2-1; D is unclear. CDR1 is MNHNS, CDR2 SASEGT, per germline. This CDR3 contains 12 residues. V was shortened by 2 bases and J by 8 bases, with 7 bases between the two germline ends. The CDR3 sequence is CASSETGDEQFF. CDR3 nucleotides: TGTGCCAGCAGTGAAACGGGCGATGAGCAGTTCTTC.

The chain uses TRBV4-3 and TRBJ2-1, with 7 nucleotides matching TRBD1. This CDR3 is 15 amino acids long. V lost 5 bases, J lost 3 bases, and 7 bases stayed unmatched. Germline V CDR1 and CDR2: LGHNA, YSLEER. The CDR3 spells CASSDTGVHYNEQFF. The CDR3 DNA reads TGCGCCAGCAGCGATACAGGGGTACACTACAATGAGCAGTTCTTC.

The chain carries TRBV6-2 or TRBV6-3 and TRBJ2-7, with 7 bases identical to TRBD1. The CDR3 covers 14 residues. Germline assignment: CDR1 MNHEY and CDR2 SVGEGT. V lost 5 bases, J lost 4 bases, and 8 bases stayed unmatched. The CDR3 reads CASSRGQLGYEQYF. The CDR3 region has the DNA TGTGCCAGCAGTCGGGGACAGTTAGGTTACGAGCAGTACTTC.

The rearrangement joins TRBV15 to TRBJ2-2; D remains ambiguous. The CDR3 is 17 amino acids. Germline values: CDR1 LNHNV, CDR2 YYDKDF (reference sequence). The V end was cut by 1 base, the J end by 5 bases, with 17 bases between. The CDR3 DNA is TGTGCCACCAGCAGAGGTTTGGTGCAGGTTCAAACCGGGGAGCTGTTTTTT. It encodes CATSRGLVQVQTGELFF. The entire variable domain, with the rest obtained from reference TRBV15 and TRBJ2-2, is as follows: DAMVIQNPRYQVTQFGKPVTLSCSQTLNHNVMYWYQQKSSQAPKLLFHYYDKDFNNEADTPDNFQSRRPNTSFCFLDIRSPGLGDTAMYLCATSRGLVQVQTGELFFGEGSRLTVL.

This chain joins TRBV12-3 or TRBV12-4 and TRBJ1-2; maybe TRBD1 (5 bases). Trimming took 7 bases from V and 10 from J, leaving 16 bases between them. This CDR3 has 12 residues. CDR3 sequence: CASTLGIGAYTF. CDR3 nucleotide sequence: TGTGCCAGCACCCTGGGTATTGGGGCCTACACCTTC.